This T cell receptor beta chain comes out of a study of CD8+ T cells in alopecia areata. Turning to the study itself: Treatment of the treated patients consisted of oral tofacitinib, 5 to 10 mg twice daily.

As the sequencing template, cDNA was produced by extracting RNA and reverse transcribing it. Assay used: immunoSEQ multiplex PCR; TCRdb lists only in-frame clones, some missing. The data contain under 300,000 clones, roughly two thirds of them singletons. General study results and limits: Compared with normal scalp, lesional scalp had higher clonality and more expanded CD8+ clones.

For this clone: Its antigen remains unknown.

CDR1 SGHRS and CDR2 YFSETQ come from the germline V gene. The V end lost 6 bases, the J end lost 4 bases, and 8 bases lay between the germline ends. The CDR3 is made up of 11 amino acids. The sample was CD4+ T cells sorted from blood, taken at week 0. The chain couples TRBV5-1 to TRBJ2-7; D is undetermined. This receptor was obtained from a human donor with alopecia areata. CDR3 sequence: CASKGVYEQYF. DNA for the CDR3: TGCGCCAGCAAAGGAGTTTACGAGCAGTACTTC.